The next 27 T cell receptor beta chains were all read from a single sample in a study of CD8+CD57+ T cells in acquired aplastic anemia. Using genomic DNA as the template, TCR beta VDJ and CDR3 profiling was carried out. TCRdb recomputed calls from the reads with MiXCR, one row per CDR3 protein. The table includes 400,000 to 450,000 distinct CDR3 sequences, 55% to 70% detected once. What was sequenced was sorted CD4+, CD8+, or CD8+CD57+ T cells (not recorded which) from PBMCs. The receptors were sampled from a human donor in good health, serving as a control.

In regard to this clonotype: Mismatch with germline at one junction end may stem from a read error. CDR3 in DNA: TGTGCCAGCAGCTCGACAGGGAGCTTGCCCCAGCCTTTT. It specifies CASSSTGSLPQPF. V is TRBV10-3 and J is TRBJ1-5; 7 nucleotides match TRBD1. The CDR3 consists of 13 residues. Germline V gives CDR1 ENHRY, CDR2 SYGVKD.

This chain connects TRBV4-3 to TRBJ2-7; D ambiguous. Trimming pared 3 bases from V and 0 bases from J, leaving 9 bases between. The germline gives CDR1 LGHNA, CDR2 YSLEER. The CDR3 spans 14 residues. The CDR3 bases are TGCGCCAGCAGCCACCTAGTGGGCTCCTACGAGCAGTACTTC. This encodes CASSHLVGSYEQYF.

This clonotype was picked up many times. An end of the junction does not agree with germline; a read error may underlie this. V is TRBV6-5 and J is TRBJ1-1; D remains ambiguous. Germline assignment: CDR1 MNHEY and CDR2 SVGAGI. CDR3 length equals 11 residues. The CDR3 loop is CASGYESQAFF. The CDR3 region has the DNA TGTGCCAGCGGTTACGAGAGCCAGGCTTTCTTT.

As for this clonotype: A read error may account for a junction end that differs from germline. V gene TRBV9 combines with J gene TRBJ1-1, with a possible D match to TRBD1 (6 bases). This CDR3 contains 14 residues. Germline V gives CDR1 SGDLS, CDR2 YYNGEE. The CDR3: CASSPGARATDTLF. The DNA of the CDR3 is TGTGCCAGCAGCCCAGGGGCCAGGGCCACAGATACGCTCTTT.

To note about this clonotype: A read error may be the cause here, since a much bigger clone is one base away. V and J are TRBV20-1 and TRBJ1-3, with 8 nucleotides matching TRBD1. V dropped 4 bases and J dropped 3; count of bases not matched to a gene: 5. The CDR3 runs 14 residues. Germline V gene sequence: CDR1 DFQATT, CDR2 SNEGSKA (reference sequence). The CDR3: CSATQTGVGNTIYF. DNA for the CDR3: TGCAGTGCTACCCAGACAGGGGTTGGAAACACCATATATTTT.

On this clonotype: At one of its ends the junction is not consistent with the germline gene, which may arise from a read error. The chain is built from TRBV7-9 and TRBJ2-7; 7 bases are a match to TRBD2. Germline CDR1 and CDR2: SEHNR and FQNEAQ (reference sequence). The CDR3 has 15 residues. Here the CDR3 reads CASRPGLRGETEHYF. CDR3 sequence (DNA): TGTGCCAGCAGACCGGGACTCCGGGGGGAGACCGAGCACTACTTC.

This clonotype appeared a single time. V is TRBV7-2 and J is TRBJ2-5; D not resolved. Trimming cost V 2 bases and J 13 bases, with 23 bases left between them. CDR1 and CDR2 from the germline V gene are SGHTA and FQGNSA. The CDR3 spans 15 residues. The CDR3 DNA is TGTGCCAGCAGCTTATACTGGGCAGACAAAGAGACTCTGTACTTC. It codes for CASSLYWADKETLYF.

This clonotype was counted between two and nine times. The chain recombines TRBV15 with TRBJ1-1; D remains unclear. Germline V gene lookup returns CDR1 LNHNV and CDR2 YYDKDF (reference sequence). The CDR3 extends over 13 amino acids. The V and J ends lost 3 bases and 4 bases respectively, with 9 bases between them. CDR3 in amino acids: CATSRAKSTEAFF. CDR3 nucleotide sequence: TGTGCCACCAGCAGGGCCAAGAGCACTGAAGCTTTCTTT.

This clonotype was picked up many times. CDR3 sequence reads: CASKVDSSTDTQYF. CDR3 bases: TGTGCCAGCAAAGTTGACAGCTCCACAGATACGCAGTATTTT. The chain is built from TRBV6-4 and TRBJ2-3; possibly TRBD1 for D (5 bases). The CDR3 is 14 residues long. Germline V gene sequence: CDR1 MRHNA, CDR2 SNTAGT. Trimming pared 7 bases from V and 2 bases from J, leaving 13 bases between.

This clonotype came up many times. The J gene is TRBJ1-1, the V gene TRBV10-3; D not resolved. The CDR3 loop spans 13 amino acids. Per the germline V gene, CDR1 is ENHRY and CDR2 is SYGVKD. Trimming shortened V by 2 bases and J by 3 bases, and 7 bases separated the two germline ends. CDR3 DNA sequence: TGTGCCATCAGTGAGGGACCGGACACTGAAGCTTTCTTT. Translated, it gives CAISEGPDTEAFF.

The chain carries TRBV20-1 and TRBJ2-7, with D maybe TRBD1 (6 bases). This CDR3 is 11 amino acids long. Looked up from germline, CDR1 is DFQATT and CDR2 is SNEGSKA (reference sequence). V was pared by 4 bases and J by 9 bases, with 13 bases between. The CDR3 loop reads CSAKGVVGQYF. CDR3 DNA: TGCAGTGCTAAGGGGGTTGTCGGGCAGTACTTC.

On this clonotype itself: The conserved phenylalanine or tryptophan normally closing the CDR3 is absent here, so this likely arose from a read error. The limits of the CDR3 on the DNA are not certain, so only TCRdb's listed CDR3 is given. This chain connects TRBV2 to TRBJ2-2; TRBD1 is taken as the D call from the table, unchecked against the DNA. CDR1 and CDR2 from the germline V gene are SNHLY and FYNNEI. The CDR3 is 16 residues long, counting both termini. This CDR3 reads CASITTGTGDYGYTFG.

This clonotype appeared many times. One end of the junction fails to match germline, which may point to a read error. The chain uses TRBV7-7 and TRBJ1-5, with 9 bases lining up with TRBD1. The length of the CDR3 is 14 residues. The germline CDR1 and CDR2 sequences are SSHAT and FNYEAQ (reference sequence). The CDR3 here is CASSLADRGKPQHF. The CDR3 region has the DNA TGTGCTAGCAGCTTAGCGGACAGGGGCAAGCCCCAGCATTTT.

This clonotype was counted between two and nine times. The chain has TRBV19 and TRBJ1-4; D gene unclear. CDR3 length: 14 residues. The V and J ends lost 3 bases and 8 bases respectively, with 13 bases between them. Germline-derived CDR1 and CDR2 are LNHDA and SQIVND (reference sequence). CDR3 DNA: TGTGCCAGTAGTATTAGGGATTTGGGCGAAAAACTGTTTTTT. Translating it yields CASSIRDLGEKLFF.

The gene calls are TRBV7-9 and TRBJ2-2, with no clear D. The CDR3 runs to 15 residues. The germline gives CDR1 SEHNR, CDR2 FQNEAQ (reference sequence). The V end was cut by 1 base, the J end by 14 bases, with 20 bases between. CDR3 bases: TGTGCCAGCAGCTTAGTACCCGAGAAGCCCGGCTACCTGTTTTTT. Its translation is CASSLVPEKPGYLFF.

To note about this clonotype: Germline and junction disagree at one end, which may indicate a read error. The chain links TRBV5-5 to TRBJ2-5, with 8 bases that match TRBD1. The CDR3 length is 15 residues. The germline V gene has CDR1 SGHKS and CDR2 YYEKEE (reference sequence). CDR3 DNA: TGTGCCACCAGCCGACGTGGACAGGGTCGCGAGACCCAGTACTTC. Its translation: CATSRRGQGRETQYF. Full variable domain (remainder filled in from reference TRBV5-5 and TRBJ2-5): DAGVTQSPTHLIKTRGQQVTLRCSPISGHKSVSWYQQVLGQGPQFIFQYYEKEERGRGNFPDRFSARQFPNYSSELNVNALLLGDSALYLCATSRRGQGRETQYFGPGTRLLVL.

Points on this clonotype: The conserved phenylalanine or tryptophan normally closing the CDR3 is absent here, so this likely arose from a read error. The limits of the CDR3 on the DNA are not certain, so only TCRdb's listed CDR3 is given. The chain has TRBV20-1 and TRBJ1-3. From its first to its last residue, the CDR3 has 9 amino acids. CDR1 is DFQATT and CDR2 is SNEGSKA in the germline V gene (reference sequence). The chain's CDR3 is CSARASEGT.

This clonotype was detected many times. V usage is TRBV6-6 and J usage is TRBJ1-1; 10 bases align to TRBD1. Germline CDR1 and CDR2: MNHNY and SVGAGI (reference sequence). The CDR3 extends over 17 amino acids. V trimming: 0 bases; J trimming: 5 bases; junction bases outside the gene matches: 9. CDR3 sequence reads: CASSYSRTGGIGTEAFF. The CDR3 DNA is TGTGCCAGCAGTTACTCGAGGACAGGGGGTATAGGTACTGAAGCTTTCTTT.

This clonotype was counted at least ten times. The chain links TRBV5-1 to TRBJ2-1; tentatively, D is TRBD1 or TRBD2 (6 bases each). Looked up from germline, CDR1 is SGHRS and CDR2 is YFSETQ. The CDR3 extends over 15 amino acids. Trimming took 0 bases from V and 3 from J, leaving 10 bases between them. The CDR3 nucleotides are TGCGCCAGCAGCTTGGGAGGGGGAGGCTACAATGAGCAGTTCTTC. Protein product: CASSLGGGGYNEQFF. Variable domain in full (rest from reference TRBV5-1 and TRBJ2-1): KAGVTQTPRYLIKTRGQQVTLSCSPISGHRSVSWYQQTPGQGLQFLFEYFSETQRNKGNFPGRFSGRQFSNSRSEMNVSTLELGDSALYLCASSLGGGGYNEQFFGPGTRLTVL.

This clonotype was detected once. The junction shows a germline mismatch at one end, possibly a read error. The V call is TRBV9, the J call TRBJ1-3; a weak D match, TRBD1 (5 bases). The CDR3 runs 15 residues. Germline lookup yields CDR1 SGDLS and CDR2 YYNGEE. The CDR3 nucleotides read TGCGCCAGCAGCCAAACGCCCAGGGTAGTAGACACCATATATTTT. It encodes CASSQTPRVVDTIYF.

CDR3 protein: CSAKPGGGEQFF. CDR3 nucleotides: TGCAGTGCGAAACCGGGCGGTGGTGAGCAGTTCTTC. The gene calls are TRBV20-1 and TRBJ2-1, with unresolved D. V lost 6 bases and J 9 bases, leaving 15 bases between the germline ends. Germline CDR1 is DFQATT and CDR2 is SNEGSKA (reference sequence). CDR3 length: 12 amino acids.

The V gene is TRBV7-6, the J gene TRBJ1-1; D not resolved. There are 14 residues in the CDR3. V was clipped by 0 bases and J by 3 bases, with 8 bases between them. Germline V gives CDR1 SGHVS, CDR2 FNYEAQ. CDR3 sequence (DNA): TGTGCCAGCAGCTTAGCGGGTTTTGACACTGAAGCTTTCTTT. Protein product: CASSLAGFDTEAFF. The whole variable domain, filled in from reference TRBV7-6 and TRBJ1-1, reads GAGVSQSPRYKVTKRGQDVALRCDPISGHVSLYWYRQALGQGPEFLTYFNYEAQQDKSGLPNDRFSAERPEGSISTLTIQRTEQRDSAMYRCASSLAGFDTEAFFGQGTRLTVV.

J is TRBJ2-7 and V is TRBV7-2; TRBD1 might be the D (6 bases). CDR3 length equals 14 residues. Germline CDR1 is SGHTA and CDR2 is FQGNSA. Between the trimmed V and J ends, which lost 5 bases and 13 bases, there was a span of 24 bases. The CDR3 DNA reads as TGTGCCAGCAGCGCCGATTCAGGGGACAACCAGTACTACTTC. Encoded protein: CASSADSGDNQYYF.

Comment on this clonotype: One junction end does not reproduce the germline sequence, and a read error may be involved. The genes are TRBV15 and TRBJ1-2; tentative D call: TRBD1 (5 bases). CDR3 length equals 15 residues. Germline CDR1 and CDR2: LNHNV and YYDKDF (reference sequence). The CDR3 spells CASSLGTDPNYGYSF. In DNA form, the CDR3 reads TGTGCCAGCAGCCTAGGGACGGACCCTAACTACGGCTACTCCTTC.

The V gene is TRBV29-1, the J gene TRBJ2-3; 9 positions match TRBD1. Germline V gene data show CDR1 as SQVTM and CDR2 as ANQGSEA. This CDR3 contains 14 residues. J lost 4 bases, V lost 6 bases, and 8 bases had no gene match. In DNA, the CDR3 is TGCAGCGTCGGAAAGGGACAGGGCTCAGATACGCAGTATTTT. Protein product: CSVGKGQGSDTQYF.

This chain uses TRBV7-2 with TRBJ2-7; D may be TRBD1 (5 bases). Germline CDR1 and CDR2: SGHTA and FQGNSA. The CDR3 has 15 residues. V shed 3 bases and J shed 13 bases, with 25 bases lying between them. The chain's CDR3 is CASSFPAGLTEDFYF. As DNA, the CDR3 is TGTGCCAGCAGCTTCCCAGCAGGGTTGACTGAAGATTTCTACTTC. The variable domain in full, with the rest retrieved from reference TRBV7-2 and TRBJ2-7, is GAGVSQSPSNKVTEKGKDVELRCDPISGHTALYWYRQSLGQGLEFLIYFQGNSAPDKSGLPSDRFSAERTGGSVSTLTIQRTQQEDSAVYLCASSFPAGLTEDFYFGPGTRLTVT.

As to this clonotype: An end of the junction does not agree with germline; a read error may underlie this. The rearrangement joins TRBV9 to TRBJ1-2; unclear D gene. The CDR3 length is 13 residues. Germline V gives CDR1 SGDLS, CDR2 YYNGEE. The CDR3 region has the DNA TGTGCCAGCAGCGGAGGAGGAAACTACGACTACTCCTTC. This codes for CASSGGGNYDYSF.